This T cell receptor (beta chain) is from a study of T cells after somatic rescue of genetic block. The germline V gene has CDR1 SGHDN and CDR2 FVKESK. This CDR3 has 16 residues. Trimming removed 3 bases from V and 6 bases from J, with 19 bases in between. Profiling relied on immunoSEQ multiplex PCR, and the TCRdb table lists in-frame clones only, not all of them. The table shows about 10,000 clones, with 74% occurring only once. V is TRBV14 and J is TRBJ2-3, with D possibly TRBD2 on 6 matching bases. Material for sequencing was peripheral blood mononuclear cells (PBMCs). This sequence was found in a boy between 10 and 17 years old. CDR3 amino acids: CASSQRRWEAKDTQYF. CDR3 DNA sequence: TGTGCCAGCAGCCAGAGAAGGTGGGAGGCGAAGGATACGCAGTATTTT.